Each of the 8 T cell receptor beta chains below was sequenced from the same sample in a study of shared clonotypes between healthy human individuals. Only in-frame clones appear in the TCRdb table, and some are missing; sequencing was by immunoSEQ multiplex PCR. In the table there are hundreds of thousands of clones, 97% of which are singletons. Sequenced input: naive CD4+ T cells sorted from blood. Subset described: CD45RA+ positively selected. The origin of the receptors is a woman aged 25 to 39 in good health.

The chain carries TRBV29-1 and TRBJ2-5; 12 bases agree with TRBD2. The J call may be mistaken, given a closer DNA end match to TRBJ2-7. Germline V gene sequence: CDR1 SQVTM, CDR2 ANQGSEA. This CDR3 region has 17 residues. The CDR3 protein is CSVGGLAGSSASYEQYF. CDR3 DNA: TGCAGCGTAGGGGGACTAGCGGGTTCCTCAGCCTCCTACGAGCAGTACTTC.

This rearrangement joins TRBV7-5 to TRBJ2-7. TRBV7-5 is annotated as a pseudogene. The CDR3 spans 18 residues. This chain's CDR3 is CVRSPGFRRDTLTYEQYF. CDR3 nucleotides: TGTGTCAGAAGCCCTGGCTTTAGGCGGGACACGCTAACCTACGAGCAGTACTTC.

CDR3: CASSRAGQPPDTQYF. As DNA, the CDR3 is TGCGCCAGCAGCCGGGCGGGACAGCCGCCAGATACGCAGTATTTT. The chain couples TRBV4-1 to TRBJ2-3; D might be TRBD1 (7 bases). The CDR3 consists of 15 residues. Germline V gene sequence: CDR1 MGHRA, CDR2 YSYEKL. Trimming pared 4 bases from V and 4 bases from J, leaving 15 bases between.

V gene TRBV15 combines with J gene TRBJ1-4; D might be TRBD1 (5 bases). The CDR3 runs to 16 residues. Germline CDR1 LNHNV, CDR2 YYDKDF (reference sequence). Trimming removed 0 bases at V and 0 bases at J, with 8 bases between. As DNA, the CDR3 is TGTGCCACCAGCAGAGATTCGGGGGCAACTAATGAAAAACTGTTTTTT. This gives the protein CATSRDSGATNEKLFF.

This chain joins TRBV2 and TRBJ1-6; D ambiguous. The length of the CDR3 is 18 residues. Germline V CDR1 and CDR2: SNHLY, FYNNEI. V was shortened by 6 bases and J by 0 bases, with 18 bases between the two germline ends. The CDR3 DNA follows: TGTGCCAGCAGGTACGTCATCGGCACGGGCTCCTATAATTCACCCCTCCACTTT. This codes for CASRYVIGTGSYNSPLHF.

The CDR3 protein is CASGSSGANVLTF. Written as DNA, the CDR3 is TGTGCCAGCGGGAGCTCTGGGGCCAACGTCCTGACTTTC. This rearrangement joins TRBV2 to TRBJ2-6, with a weak D call TRBD2 (5 bases). V shed 8 bases and J shed 0 bases, with 5 bases lying between them. This CDR3 has 13 residues. From germline, CDR1 is SNHLY and CDR2 FYNNEI.

V is TRBV5-1 and J is TRBJ2-1; 8 nucleotides match TRBD2. The V gene's germline CDR1 is SGHRS and CDR2 YFSETQ. V dropped 4 bases and J dropped 12; count of bases not matched to a gene: 18. This CDR3 has 16 residues. In DNA, the CDR3 is TGCGCCAGCAGCGAATCTACCGGGAGGGTTTTAAAAGGGCAGTTCTTC. Its protein is CASSESTGRVLKGQFF.

The chain carries TRBV4-1 and TRBJ2-5; TRBD1 is a possible D gene (6 bases). The CDR3 runs to 18 residues. The germline V gene encodes CDR1 MGHRA and CDR2 YSYEKL. V gave up 1 base and J gave up 1 base, with 19 bases separating them. Written as DNA, the CDR3 is TGCGCCAGCAGCCAAGTACCGCAATTTGGACAGATCCAAGAGACCCAGTACTTC. This gives the protein CASSQVPQFGQIQETQYF.